This T cell receptor (beta chain) stems from a study of T cell changes during pregnancy in multiple sclerosis. V lost 8 bases to trimming and J lost 3 bases; unmatched junction nucleotides: 6. CDR1 and CDR2 from the germline V gene are MNHEY and SVGAGI. The CDR3 sequence is 13 residues long. The method was immunoSEQ multiplex PCR; TCRdb's version includes in-frame clones alone and lacks a portion of them. Here the sample spans under 80,000 clones, roughly 92% being singletons. This sample comprised peripheral blood, obtained after pregnancy. This chain links TRBV6-5 with TRBJ2-5; TRBD2 aligns across 7 bases. This clonotype was sampled from a female donor in good health, enrolled as a control in a pregnancy study. The CDR3 DNA reads as TGTGCCAGCGTGGGAGGGGATAAAGAGACCCAGTACTTC. This translates into CASVGGDKETQYF.